A single sample is the source of the 26 T cell receptor beta chains below, sequenced in a study of blood T cell repertoires in COVID-19. The repertoire was sequenced with immunoSEQ multiplex PCR; TCRdb's copy has only in-frame clones and lacks some. The sample carries about 260,000 clones, roughly 90% recorded once. Sequenced sample: peripheral blood. The receptors shown here come from a woman aged 50 to 65 who had recovered from COVID-19.

V and J are TRBV6-2 or TRBV6-3 and TRBJ1-5; TRBD1 matches at 9 bases. V trimming: 2 bases; J trimming: 1 base; junction bases outside the gene matches: 3. The CDR3 is made up of 16 amino acids. Germline V CDR1 and CDR2: MNHEY, SVGEGT. CDR3 coding DNA: TGTGCCAGCAGTTACCCGGGACAGGGAAGCAATCAGCCCCAGCATTTT. Translation: CASSYPGQGSNQPQHF.

J is TRBJ2-7 and V is TRBV27; TRBD1 might be the D (6 bases). Germline lookup yields CDR1 MNHEY and CDR2 SMNVEV (reference sequence). The CDR3 totals 15 residues. V shed 4 bases and J shed 4 bases, with 17 bases lying between them. CDR3 sequence (DNA): TGTGCCAGCAGTTCCCACAGGGAACCGCGATACGAGCAGTACTTC. Residues: CASSSHREPRYEQYF.

J is TRBJ1-1 and V is TRBV7-2, with D unresolved. The CDR3 has 12 amino acids. Between the trimmed V and J ends, which lost 0 bases and 6 bases, there was a span of 5 bases. Germline lookup yields CDR1 SGHTA and CDR2 FQGNSA. The CDR3 protein is CASSLARAEAFF. DNA for the CDR3: TGTGCCAGCAGCTTAGCCCGCGCTGAAGCTTTCTTT.

The sample holds a few counts of this clone. This chain connects TRBV4-1 to TRBJ2-7; D is perhaps TRBD1 (6 bases). CDR1 is MGHRA and CDR2 is YSYEKL in the germline V gene. Between the trimmed V and J ends, which lost 0 bases and 5 bases, there was a span of 17 bases. This CDR3 is built from 16 residues. The CDR3 region has the DNA TGCGCCAGCAGCCAAGAGGGCCAGGGGAATTTCCACGAGCAGTACTTC. Translated, it gives CASSQEGQGNFHEQYF.

The V and J genes are TRBV19 and TRBJ2-7; 8 positions match TRBD1. With 6 bases clipped from V and 3 bases from J, the junction kept 7 bases outside the gene matches. Germline lookup yields CDR1 LNHDA and CDR2 SQIVND (reference sequence). The CDR3 contains 14 residues. The CDR3 DNA sequence: TGTGCCAGTAGCCAGGGACAGGTAAACTACGAGCAGTACTTC. The encoded protein is CASSQGQVNYEQYF. Full variable domain (outside the CDR3, taken from reference TRBV19 and TRBJ2-7): DGGITQSPKYLFRKEGQNVTLSCEQNLNHDAMYWYRQDPGQGLRLIYYSQIVNDFQKGDIAEGYSVSREKKESFPLTVTSAQKNPTAFYLCASSQGQVNYEQYFGPGTRLTVT.

CDR3 sequence reads: CASSLGHTSGGAKTQYF. The CDR3 DNA is TGTGCCAGCAGCTTAGGGCATACTAGCGGGGGGGCGAAGACCCAGTACTTC. The V and J genes are TRBV7-2 and TRBJ2-5, with 13 positions matching TRBD2. Germline CDR1 is SGHTA and CDR2 is FQGNSA. V lost 1 base to trimming and J lost 6 bases; unmatched junction nucleotides: 8. This CDR3 contains 17 residues.

This clone was counted a few times. J is TRBJ1-2 and V is TRBV9; D is uncertain. This CDR3 spans 12 amino acids. V shed 6 bases and J shed 4 bases, with 10 bases lying between them. Germline-derived CDR1 and CDR2 are SGDLS and YYNGEE. This chain's CDR3 is CASTEGSYGYTF. Written as DNA, the CDR3 is TGTGCCAGCACGGAGGGCAGCTATGGCTACACCTTC.

The rearrangement uses TRBV7-2 and TRBJ2-7, with D possibly matching TRBD1 (5 bases). CDR1 is SGHTA and CDR2 is FQGNSA in the germline V gene. V lost 0 bases, J lost 1 base, and 7 bases lay in between. CDR3 size: 14 residues. CDR3 amino acids: CASSLARGSYEQYF. The CDR3, as DNA: TGTGCCAGCAGCTTAGCTAGGGGTTCCTACGAGCAGTACTTC.

CDR3 nucleotides: TGTGCCAGTACAGGGAACTGGGGGGGTTATGGCTACACCTTC. Translated: CASTGNWGGYGYTF. V usage is TRBV6-5 and J usage is TRBJ1-2; weak D call: TRBD1 (6 bases). CDR1 is MNHEY and CDR2 is SVGAGI in the germline V gene. Trimming shortened V by 9 bases and J by 5 bases, and 19 bases separated the two germline ends. CDR3 length: 14 amino acids.

The chain has TRBV3-1 (or the pseudogene TRBV3-2) and TRBJ1-6; D might be TRBD1 (5 bases). Trimming took 5 bases from V and 6 from J, leaving 8 bases between them. Germline V gene sequence: CDR1 LGHDT, CDR2 YNNKEL (reference sequence). The CDR3 is 13 residues long. The CDR3 DNA follows: TGTGCCAGCAGCACGACAGCTAATTCACCCCTCCACTTT. Translation: CASSTTANSPLHF.

This chain uses TRBV24-1 with TRBJ1-5, with a possible D match to TRBD1 (5 bases). Germline V gene sequence: CDR1 KGHDR, CDR2 SFDVKD. The CDR3 spans 16 residues. The ends were cut back, 3 bases at V and 3 bases at J, with 14 bases in the middle. CDR3 DNA: TGTGCCACCAGTGATGTCCGGCAGGGTAACAATCAGCCCCAGCATTTT. Translated, it gives CATSDVRQGNNQPQHF.

V and J are TRBV6-5 and TRBJ2-7; 14 bases are shared with TRBD2. CDR3 length equals 15 residues. The germline V gene encodes CDR1 MNHEY and CDR2 SVGAGI. The V segment lost 5 bases and the J segment 4 bases; nucleotides outside the gene matches: 4. Here the CDR3 reads CASSRGLAGAYEQYF. CDR3 DNA sequence: TGTGCCAGCAGTCGGGGACTAGCGGGAGCGTACGAGCAGTACTTC.

The rearrangement joins TRBV5-8 to TRBJ1-6; unclear D gene. This CDR3 comprises 16 residues. The germline V gene has CDR1 SGHTS and CDR2 YDEGEE. V lost 3 bases, J lost 10 bases, and 20 bases lay in between. The CDR3 loop is CASSSTRLGWRSPLHF. Here the CDR3 DNA reads TGTGCCAGCAGCTCCACTAGATTAGGGTGGCGATCACCCCTCCACTTT.

As DNA, the CDR3 is TGTGCCTCCCGGGGGGCGACTAGCACAGATACGCAGTATTTT. Translating it yields CASRGATSTDTQYF. The V call is TRBV10-3, the J call TRBJ2-3; TRBD2 is a possible D gene (7 bases). Trimming took 11 bases from V and 0 from J, leaving 15 bases between them. CDR1 and CDR2 from the germline V gene are ENHRY and SYGVKD. The CDR3 is made up of 14 amino acids.

The chain couples TRBV5-5 to TRBJ1-2; D remains ambiguous. This CDR3 is 15 amino acids long. Germline CDR1 SGHKS, CDR2 YYEKEE (reference sequence). Trimming pared 2 bases from V and 1 base from J, leaving 12 bases between. The CDR3 DNA reads as TGTGCCAGCAGCTTTTTGCAGGTGATTAACTATGGCTACACCTTC. Translated, it gives CASSFLQVINYGYTF. Full variable domain (rest looked up from reference TRBV5-5 and TRBJ1-2): DAGVTQSPTHLIKTRGQQVTLRCSPISGHKSVSWYQQVLGQGPQFIFQYYEKEERGRGNFPDRFSARQFPNYSSELNVNALLLGDSALYLCASSFLQVINYGYTFGSGTRLTVV.

The V gene is TRBV10-3, the J gene TRBJ1-2; possible D gene TRBD1, 5 bases. The CDR3 extends over 13 amino acids. V was shortened by 6 bases and J by 3 bases, with 11 bases between the two germline ends. The germline gives CDR1 ENHRY, CDR2 SYGVKD. The CDR3 nucleotides read TGTGCCATCAGCCCACAGGAAGACTATGGCTACACCTTC. Translated, it gives CAISPQEDYGYTF.

The rearrangement uses TRBV29-1 and TRBJ1-2; 7 positions agree with TRBD1. The CDR3 length is 12 residues. V dropped 5 bases and J dropped 3; count of bases not matched to a gene: 3. Germline values: CDR1 SQVTM, CDR2 ANQGSEA. DNA of the CDR3: TGCAGCGTTCGAGGGGGCGACTATGGCTACACCTTC. Protein sequence: CSVRGGDYGYTF.

This chain links TRBV5-4 with TRBJ2-2, with TRBD2 as a possible D gene (6 bases). The ends were cut back, 1 base at V and 4 bases at J, with 11 bases in the middle. Germline CDR1 and CDR2: SGHNT and YYREEE (reference sequence). CDR3 length: 15 residues. CDR3 sequence reads: CASSLFGGSTGELFF. The CDR3 DNA reads TGTGCCAGCAGCTTGTTTGGGGGGAGCACCGGGGAGCTGTTTTTT.

The rearrangement uses TRBV6-2 or TRBV6-3 and TRBJ2-3, with 11 bases aligning to TRBD2. V lost 5 bases, J lost 6 bases, and 7 bases stayed unmatched. Germline CDR1 and CDR2: MNHEY and SVGEGT. The CDR3 runs to 15 residues. The CDR3 loop reads CASSLAGGRGDTQYF. CDR3 DNA: TGTGCCAGCAGTCTAGCGGGAGGAAGGGGCGATACGCAGTATTTT.

The chain recombines TRBV7-9 with TRBJ2-5, with D possibly TRBD2 on 5 matching bases. There are 13 residues in the CDR3. Trimming left V 5 bases short and J 1 base short, with 8 bases between. The germline V gene encodes CDR1 SEHNR and CDR2 FQNEAQ (reference sequence). CDR3 coding DNA: TGTGCCAGCAGCCCACGGGGCCAAGAGACCCAGTACTTC. Encoded protein: CASSPRGQETQYF. The whole variable domain, filled in from reference TRBV7-9 and TRBJ2-5, reads DTGVSQNPRHKITKRGQNVTFRCDPISEHNRLYWYRQTLGQGPEFLTYFQNEAQLEKSRLLSDRFSAERPKGSFSTLEIQRTEQGDSAMYLCASSPRGQETQYFGPGTRLLVL.

The chain joins TRBV4-1 to TRBJ1-2; 7 bases are a match to TRBD1. Trimming at V came to 6 bases and at J to 0 bases, leaving 7 bases not matched to a gene. The CDR3 has 15 amino acids. Germline loops: CDR1 MGHRA, CDR2 YSYEKL. CDR3 nucleotides: TGCGCCAGCAGGCACGCAGGGGGAGCTAACTATGGCTACACCTTC. This translates into CASRHAGGANYGYTF.

The chain has TRBV24-1 and TRBJ1-5; 7 bases align to TRBD1. V trimming: 3 bases; J trimming: 7 bases; junction bases outside the gene matches: 11. CDR1 and CDR2 (germline): KGHDR, SFDVKD. The CDR3 totals 16 residues. CDR3 sequence reads: CATSDPSQGDYQPQHF. As DNA, the CDR3 is TGTGCCACCAGTGATCCGTCTCAGGGGGATTACCAGCCCCAGCATTTT.

This clone is a singleton in its sample. The chain links TRBV4-1 to TRBJ1-2, with a possible D match to TRBD1 (6 bases). The length of the CDR3 is 14 residues. Trimming took off 3 bases at V and 7 bases at J, with 15 bases between the two ends. Germline V CDR1 and CDR2: MGHRA, YSYEKL. The CDR3 loop reads CASSHRTGKGGYTF. The CDR3 coding sequence is TGCGCCAGCAGCCATCGAACAGGGAAGGGTGGCTACACCTTC.

V gene TRBV12-3 or TRBV12-4 combines with J gene TRBJ1-1, with TRBD1 matching 7 bases. V shed 7 bases and J 5 bases; nucleotides not matched to a gene: 4. The length of the CDR3 is 12 residues. CDR3 in amino acids: CASKSQGTEAFF. CDR3 bases: TGTGCCAGCAAGTCACAGGGGACTGAAGCTTTCTTT.

The J gene is TRBJ2-1, the V gene TRBV4-1; tentative D call: TRBD2 (5 bases). CDR1 and CDR2 from the germline V gene are MGHRA and YSYEKL. CDR3 length: 15 residues. V lost 11 bases to trimming and J lost 4 bases, with 21 bases between them. CDR3 in DNA: TGCGCCTCCAAGGAGGCTGCTAATTTATACAATGAGCAGTTCTTC. It is translated as CASKEAANLYNEQFF.

In DNA, the CDR3 is TGTGCCATCAGTGAGTCGAAGGCCGTCGCGGACACCGGGGAGCTGTTTTTT. Its translation: CAISESKAVADTGELFF. The chain carries TRBV10-3 and TRBJ2-2; D remains unclear. Germline V gene sequence: CDR1 ENHRY, CDR2 SYGVKD. Trimming removed 0 bases from V and 3 bases from J, with 14 bases in between. The CDR3 length is 17 residues.